What follows are 5 T cell receptor beta chains derived from one specimen sequenced in a study of CD8+ T cells in alopecia areata. RNA was isolated and reverse transcribed to cDNA, the sequencing template. TCRdb keeps only in-frame clones here, not all; method: immunoSEQ multiplex PCR. The sample includes about 150,000 clones, approximately 87% of them seen just once. Sequenced here: CD8+ T cells sorted from blood, sampled at week 0. The receptors shown here come from a human donor with alopecia areata.

In nucleotides, the CDR3 is TGTGCCAGCAGCTTTTTCGGTGGTGAGCAGTTCTTC. It translates to CASSFFGGEQFF. The chain links TRBV11-2 to TRBJ2-1; D unresolved. Between the trimmed V and J ends, which lost 3 bases and 9 bases, there was a span of 9 bases. The germline V gene has CDR1 SGHAT and CDR2 FQNNGV. The CDR3 extends over 12 amino acids.

The chain recombines TRBV5-1 with TRBJ2-1, with D unresolved. The CDR3 contains 15 residues. Germline V gives CDR1 SGHRS, CDR2 YFSETQ. Trimming took 0 bases from V and 7 from J, leaving 14 bases between them. The CDR3 DNA reads TGCGCCAGCAGCTTGGTTTCCCAGGCCGGGAATGAGCAGTTCTTC. Its translation: CASSLVSQAGNEQFF.

The chain is built from TRBV6-4 and TRBJ1-1, with 9 bases that match TRBD1. The length of the CDR3 is 15 residues. Unmatched junction bases numbered 10, after V lost 4 bases and J lost 7 bases. Per the germline V gene, CDR1 is MRHNA and CDR2 is SNTAGT. The CDR3 region has the DNA TGTGCCAGCAGTGTCACCGGACAGGGGCCCGGTGAAGCTTTCTTT. Amino acids: CASSVTGQGPGEAFF.

The chain links TRBV23-1 to TRBJ2-1; the D gene is possibly TRBD2 (7 bases). TRBV23-1 is noted as an ORF with a role that remains uncertain. Trimming left V 8 bases short and J 6 bases short, with 23 bases between. This CDR3 contains 16 residues. CDR3 sequence: CASGTQQGRASNEQFF. CDR3 coding DNA: TGCGCCAGCGGAACCCAGCAGGGGAGGGCCAGCAATGAGCAGTTCTTC.

The V call is TRBV5-1, the J call TRBJ2-7, with TRBD1 identical over 9 bases. The length of the CDR3 is 16 residues. The V segment lost 2 bases and the J segment 1 base; nucleotides outside the gene matches: 7. Germline values: CDR1 SGHRS, CDR2 YFSETQ. The CDR3, as DNA: TGCGCCAGCAGCTTATCACAGGGGGCGCGATCCTACGAGCAGTACTTC. It translates to CASSLSQGARSYEQYF.